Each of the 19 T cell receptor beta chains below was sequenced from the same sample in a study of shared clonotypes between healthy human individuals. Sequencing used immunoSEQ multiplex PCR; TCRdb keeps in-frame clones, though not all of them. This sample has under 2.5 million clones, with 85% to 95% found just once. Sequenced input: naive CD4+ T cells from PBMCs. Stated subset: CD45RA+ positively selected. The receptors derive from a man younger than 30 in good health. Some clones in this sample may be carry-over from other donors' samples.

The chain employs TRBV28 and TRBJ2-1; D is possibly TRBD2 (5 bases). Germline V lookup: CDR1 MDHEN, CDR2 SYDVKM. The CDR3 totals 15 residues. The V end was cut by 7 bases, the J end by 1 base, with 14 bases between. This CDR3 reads CASTREAASYNEQFF. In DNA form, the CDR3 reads TGTGCCAGCACCAGAGAAGCGGCATCCTACAATGAGCAGTTCTTC.

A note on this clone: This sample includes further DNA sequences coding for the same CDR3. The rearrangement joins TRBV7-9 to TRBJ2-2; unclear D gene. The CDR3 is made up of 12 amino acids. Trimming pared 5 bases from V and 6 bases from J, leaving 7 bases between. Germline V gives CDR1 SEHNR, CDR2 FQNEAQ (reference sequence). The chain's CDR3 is CASSLFSGELFF. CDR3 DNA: TGTGCCAGCAGCCTCTTCTCCGGGGAGCTGTTTTTT.

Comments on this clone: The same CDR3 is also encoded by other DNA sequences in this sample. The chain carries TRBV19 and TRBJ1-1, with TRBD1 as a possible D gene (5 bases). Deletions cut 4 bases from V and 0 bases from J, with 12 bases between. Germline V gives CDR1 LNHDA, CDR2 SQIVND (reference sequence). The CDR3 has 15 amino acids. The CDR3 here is CASSTPGRLNTEAFF. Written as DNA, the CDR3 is TGTGCCAGTAGTACTCCGGGACGGCTGAACACTGAAGCTTTCTTT. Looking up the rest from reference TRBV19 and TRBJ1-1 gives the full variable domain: DGGITQSPKYLFRKEGQNVTLSCEQNLNHDAMYWYRQDPGQGLRLIYYSQIVNDFQKGDIAEGYSVSREKKESFPLTVTSAQKNPTAFYLCASSTPGRLNTEAFFGQGTRLTVV.

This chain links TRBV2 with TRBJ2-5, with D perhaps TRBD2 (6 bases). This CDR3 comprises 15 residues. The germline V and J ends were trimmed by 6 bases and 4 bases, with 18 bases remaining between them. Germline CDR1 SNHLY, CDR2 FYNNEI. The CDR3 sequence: CASSGSAGRRETQYF. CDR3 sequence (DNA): TGTGCCAGCAGCGGGTCGGCGGGAAGGCGAGAGACCCAGTACTTC.

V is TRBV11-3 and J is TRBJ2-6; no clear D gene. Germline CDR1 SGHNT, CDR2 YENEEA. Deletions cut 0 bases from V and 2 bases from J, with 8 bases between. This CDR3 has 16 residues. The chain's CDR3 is CASSLDAATGANVLTF. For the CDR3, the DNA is TGTGCCAGCAGCTTAGATGCAGCTACTGGGGCCAACGTCCTGACTTTC.

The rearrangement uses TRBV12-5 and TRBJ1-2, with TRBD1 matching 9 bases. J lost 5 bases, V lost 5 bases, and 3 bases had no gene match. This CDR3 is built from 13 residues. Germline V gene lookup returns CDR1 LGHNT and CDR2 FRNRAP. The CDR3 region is CASGPGQGYGYTF. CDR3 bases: TGTGCTAGTGGTCCGGGACAGGGTTATGGCTACACCTTC.

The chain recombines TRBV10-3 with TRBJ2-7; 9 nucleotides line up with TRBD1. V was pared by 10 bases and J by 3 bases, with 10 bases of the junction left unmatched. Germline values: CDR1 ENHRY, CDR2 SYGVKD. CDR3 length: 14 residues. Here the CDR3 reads CATQSTGGSYEQYF. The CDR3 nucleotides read TGTGCCACTCAATCGACAGGGGGTAGCTACGAGCAGTACTTC.

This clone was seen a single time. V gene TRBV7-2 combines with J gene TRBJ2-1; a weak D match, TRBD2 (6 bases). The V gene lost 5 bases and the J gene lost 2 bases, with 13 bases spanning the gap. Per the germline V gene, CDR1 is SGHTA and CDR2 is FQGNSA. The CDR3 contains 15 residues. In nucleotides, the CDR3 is TGTGCCAGCAGCCCGAGCGGGCTGCCCTACAATGAGCAGTTCTTC. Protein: CASSPSGLPYNEQFF. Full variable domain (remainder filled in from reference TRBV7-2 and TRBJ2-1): GAGVSQSPSNKVTEKGKDVELRCDPISGHTALYWYRQSLGQGLEFLIYFQGNSAPDKSGLPSDRFSAERTGGSVSTLTIQRTQQEDSAVYLCASSPSGLPYNEQFFGPGTRLTVL.

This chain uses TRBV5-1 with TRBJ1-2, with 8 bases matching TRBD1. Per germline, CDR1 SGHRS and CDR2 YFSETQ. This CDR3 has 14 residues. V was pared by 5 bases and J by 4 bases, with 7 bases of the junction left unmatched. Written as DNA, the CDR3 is TGCGCCAGCAGACAAATAACAGGGGGCTATGGCTACACCTTC. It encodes CASRQITGGYGYTF.

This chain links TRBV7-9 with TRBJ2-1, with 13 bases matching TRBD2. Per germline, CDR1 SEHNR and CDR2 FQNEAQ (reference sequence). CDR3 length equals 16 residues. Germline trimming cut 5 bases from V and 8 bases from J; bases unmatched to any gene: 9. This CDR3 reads CASSPKLAGGPHEQFF. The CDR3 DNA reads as TGTGCCAGCAGCCCTAAACTAGCGGGAGGGCCTCATGAGCAGTTCTTC.

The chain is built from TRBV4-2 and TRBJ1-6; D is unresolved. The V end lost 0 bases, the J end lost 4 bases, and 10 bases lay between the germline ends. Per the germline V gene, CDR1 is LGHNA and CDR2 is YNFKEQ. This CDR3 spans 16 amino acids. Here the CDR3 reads CASSQDVRDYNSPLHF. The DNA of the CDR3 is TGTGCCAGCAGCCAAGATGTTCGGGATTATAATTCACCCCTCCACTTT.

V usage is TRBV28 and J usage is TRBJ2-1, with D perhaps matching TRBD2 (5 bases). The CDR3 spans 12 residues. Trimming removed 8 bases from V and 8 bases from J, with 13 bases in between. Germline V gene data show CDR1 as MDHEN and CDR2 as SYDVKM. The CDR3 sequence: CASLGWEHEQFF. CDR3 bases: TGTGCCAGCCTTGGGTGGGAGCATGAGCAGTTCTTC.

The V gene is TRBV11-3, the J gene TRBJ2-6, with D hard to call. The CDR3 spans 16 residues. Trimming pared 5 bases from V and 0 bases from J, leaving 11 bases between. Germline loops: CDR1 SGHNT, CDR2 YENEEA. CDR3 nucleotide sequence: TGTGCCAGCAGCCGGGCATTGGGCTCTGGGGCCAACGTCCTGACTTTC. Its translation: CASSRALGSGANVLTF.

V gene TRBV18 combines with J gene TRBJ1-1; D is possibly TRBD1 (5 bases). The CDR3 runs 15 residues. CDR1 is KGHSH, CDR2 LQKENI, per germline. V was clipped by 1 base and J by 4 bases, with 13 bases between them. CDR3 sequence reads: CASSPQVQGGTEAFF. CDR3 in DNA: TGTGCCAGCTCACCACAGGTTCAGGGAGGCACTGAAGCTTTCTTT. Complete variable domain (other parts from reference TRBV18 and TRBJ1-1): NAGVMQNPRHLVRRRGQEARLRCSPMKGHSHVYWYRQLPEEGLKFMVYLQKENIIDESGMPKERFSAEFPKEGPSILRIQQVVRGDSAAYFCASSPQVQGGTEAFFGQGTRLTVV.

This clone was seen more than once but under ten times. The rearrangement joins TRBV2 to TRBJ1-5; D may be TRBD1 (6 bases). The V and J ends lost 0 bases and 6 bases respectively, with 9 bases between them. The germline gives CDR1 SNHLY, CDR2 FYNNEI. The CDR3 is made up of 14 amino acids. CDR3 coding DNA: TGTGCCAGCAGTGAAGCGGGGGGCGGTCAGCCCCAGCATTTT. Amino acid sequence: CASSEAGGGQPQHF. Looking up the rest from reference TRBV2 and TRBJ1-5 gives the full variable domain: EPEVTQTPSHQVTQMGQEVILRCVPISNHLYFYWYRQILGQKVEFLVSFYNNEISEKSEIFDDQFSVERPDGSNFTLKIRSTKLEDSAMYFCASSEAGGGQPQHFGDGTRLSIL.

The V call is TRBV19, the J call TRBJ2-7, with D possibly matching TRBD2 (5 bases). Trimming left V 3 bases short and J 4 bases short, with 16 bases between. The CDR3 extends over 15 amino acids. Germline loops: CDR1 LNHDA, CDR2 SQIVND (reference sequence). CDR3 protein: CASSIVMGRGYEQYF. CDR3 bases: TGTGCCAGTAGTATCGTCATGGGAAGAGGGTACGAGCAGTACTTC.

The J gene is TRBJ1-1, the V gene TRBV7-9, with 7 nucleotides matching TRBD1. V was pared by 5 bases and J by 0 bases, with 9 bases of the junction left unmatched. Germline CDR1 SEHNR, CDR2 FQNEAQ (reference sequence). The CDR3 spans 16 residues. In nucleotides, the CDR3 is TGTGCCAGCAGCCCGACAGGGACCTATTTGAACACTGAAGCTTTCTTT. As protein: CASSPTGTYLNTEAFF.

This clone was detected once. The CDR3 DNA sequence: TGTGCCAGCAGTTTTACAGCAGGTGATACGCAGTATTTT. It codes for CASSFTAGDTQYF. The chain combines TRBV27 with TRBJ2-3; D gene ambiguous. V gave up 3 bases and J gave up 6 bases, with 10 bases separating them. The CDR3 covers 13 residues. Germline CDR1 reads MNHEY; CDR2 reads SMNVEV (reference sequence).

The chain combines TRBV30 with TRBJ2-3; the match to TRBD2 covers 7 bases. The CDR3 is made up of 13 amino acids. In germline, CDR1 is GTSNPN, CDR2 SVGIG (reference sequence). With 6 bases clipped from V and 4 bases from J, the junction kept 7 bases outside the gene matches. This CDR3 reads CACPAGAPDTQYF. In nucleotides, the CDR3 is TGTGCCTGTCCCGCGGGAGCGCCAGATACGCAGTATTTT.